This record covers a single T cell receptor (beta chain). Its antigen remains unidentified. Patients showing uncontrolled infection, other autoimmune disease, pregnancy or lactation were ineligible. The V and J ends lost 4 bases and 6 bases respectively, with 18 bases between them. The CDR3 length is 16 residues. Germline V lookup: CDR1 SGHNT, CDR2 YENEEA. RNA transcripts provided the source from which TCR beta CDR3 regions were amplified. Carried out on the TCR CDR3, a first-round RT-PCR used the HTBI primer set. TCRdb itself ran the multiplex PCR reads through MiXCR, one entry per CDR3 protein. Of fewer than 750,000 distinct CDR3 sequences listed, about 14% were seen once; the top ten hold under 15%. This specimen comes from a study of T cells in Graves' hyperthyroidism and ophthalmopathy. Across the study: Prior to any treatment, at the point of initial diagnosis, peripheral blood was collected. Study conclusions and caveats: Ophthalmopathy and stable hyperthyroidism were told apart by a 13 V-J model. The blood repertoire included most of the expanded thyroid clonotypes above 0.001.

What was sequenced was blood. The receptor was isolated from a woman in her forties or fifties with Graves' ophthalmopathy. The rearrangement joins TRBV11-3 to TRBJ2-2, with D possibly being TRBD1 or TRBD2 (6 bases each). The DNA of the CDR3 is TGTGCCAGCAGCTCCTCGGGGGCTGCTAGTCCCGGGGAGCTGTTTTTT. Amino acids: CASSSSGAASPGELFF.